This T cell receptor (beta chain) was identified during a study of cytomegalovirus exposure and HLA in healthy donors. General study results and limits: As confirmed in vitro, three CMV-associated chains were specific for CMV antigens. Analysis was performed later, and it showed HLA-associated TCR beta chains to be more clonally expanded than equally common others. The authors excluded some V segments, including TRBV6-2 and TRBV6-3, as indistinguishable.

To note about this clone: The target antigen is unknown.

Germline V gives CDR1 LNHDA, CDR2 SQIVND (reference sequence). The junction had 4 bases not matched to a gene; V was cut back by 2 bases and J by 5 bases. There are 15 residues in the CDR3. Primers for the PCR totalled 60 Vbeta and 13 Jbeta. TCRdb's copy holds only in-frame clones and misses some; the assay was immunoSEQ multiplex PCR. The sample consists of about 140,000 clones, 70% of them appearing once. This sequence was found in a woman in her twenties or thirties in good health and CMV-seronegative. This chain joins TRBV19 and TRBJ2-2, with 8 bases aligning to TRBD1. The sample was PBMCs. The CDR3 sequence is CASSITGGSTGELFF. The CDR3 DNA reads TGTGCCAGTAGTATAACAGGGGGATCGACCGGGGAGCTGTTTTTT.